The 9 T cell receptor beta chains presented below share a single source sample, sequenced in a study of T cells in Graves' hyperthyroidism and ophthalmopathy (dated by TCRdb to about 2019). The method was multiplex PCR. Sequencing relied on an Illumina HiSeq 2000. The TCR beta CDR3 regions were amplified from the RNA transcripts. The TCR CDR3 was subjected to a first round of RT-PCR using the HTBI primer set and the Qiagen OneStep RT-PCR kit. The public reads were run again by TCRdb, first through fastp at Q25 and then through MiXCR, and only productive beta chains were kept. A single entry per CDR3 protein holds the most common genes and DNA from its merged rows. This sample lists 640,000 or so distinct CDR3 sequences; more than 13% were detected once. The top ten constitute more than 6% of the sample. Sequenced input: blood. These receptors were taken from a young woman with Graves' ophthalmopathy.

In its sample, this clonotype was seen many times. V and J are TRBV12-3 or TRBV12-4 and TRBJ2-2; maybe TRBD2 (7 bases). V shed 10 bases and J shed 6 bases, with 24 bases lying between them. There are 16 residues in the CDR3. DNA for the CDR3: TGTGCCACCGAACCCGAAGGGGGGGATCTGGCCGGGGAGCTGTTTTTT. It codes for CATEPEGGDLAGELFF.

The table lists this clonotype with many counts. This chain links TRBV28 with TRBJ2-7; D unresolved. V lost 7 bases and J 2 bases, leaving 9 bases between the germline ends. The length of the CDR3 is 12 residues. Looked up from germline, CDR1 is MDHEN and CDR2 is SYDVKM. The CDR3, as DNA: TGTGCCAGCACCGCAGGCCCCTACGAGCAGTACTTC. Encoded protein: CASTAGPYEQYF.

The V call is TRBV4-1, the J call TRBJ2-1; a weak D match, TRBD1 (5 bases). Trimming removed 1 base at V and 8 bases at J, with 21 bases between. The CDR3 runs 17 residues. Germline-derived CDR1 and CDR2 are MGHRA and YSYEKL. The CDR3 region is CASSQVGASGTFDEQFF. Written as DNA, the CDR3 is TGCGCCAGCAGCCAAGTAGGGGCCTCGGGCACGTTCGATGAGCAGTTCTTC.

This clonotype showed up many times. The chain joins TRBV20-1 to TRBJ2-1; 9 bases agree with TRBD2. V shed 4 bases, J shed 5 bases, and the junction held 6 bases outside the gene matches. Per the germline V gene, CDR1 is DFQATT and CDR2 is SNEGSKA (reference sequence). The CDR3 runs to 14 residues. The CDR3: CSATRWTSDNEQFF. The CDR3 DNA is TGCAGTGCTACCCGGTGGACTAGCGACAATGAGCAGTTCTTC.

This clonotype was detected a few times. This chain links TRBV24-1 with TRBJ2-5, with D uncertain. Germline V gene sequence: CDR1 KGHDR, CDR2 SFDVKD. The V and J ends lost 4 bases and 5 bases respectively, with 10 bases between them. The length of the CDR3 is 13 residues. The CDR3 sequence: CATSDTFYETQYF. For the CDR3, the DNA is TGTGCCACCAGTGACACCTTCTACGAGACCCAGTACTTC.

This clonotype was seen only a few times. The J gene is TRBJ1-1, the V gene TRBV7-9, with D uncertain. CDR1 and CDR2 from the germline V gene are SEHNR and FQNEAQ (reference sequence). The CDR3 loop spans 14 amino acids. V lost 3 bases and J 2 bases, leaving 10 bases between the germline ends. For the CDR3, the DNA is TGTGCCAGCAGCTTTCCACTTTCAAACACTGAAGCTTTCTTT. Amino acids: CASSFPLSNTEAFF. Full variable domain (outside the CDR3, taken from reference TRBV7-9 and TRBJ1-1): DTGVSQNPRHKITKRGQNVTFRCDPISEHNRLYWYRQTLGQGPEFLTYFQNEAQLEKSRLLSDRFSAERPKGSFSTLEIQRTEQGDSAMYLCASSFPLSNTEAFFGQGTRLTVV.

This clonotype was seen at least ten times. The genes are TRBV11-2 and TRBJ2-3; D might be TRBD2 (6 bases). CDR3 length: 15 amino acids. CDR1 and CDR2 (germline): SGHAT, FQNNGV. With 5 bases removed from V and 2 bases from J, the gap between germline ends came to 14 bases. CDR3 nucleotides: TGTGCCAGCAGCCCTAGATGGGGGGTCACAGATACGCAGTATTTT. It encodes CASSPRWGVTDTQYF.

This clonotype was detected ten times or more. V and J are TRBV7-2 and TRBJ2-7; TRBD2 agrees at 10 bases. V lost 8 bases and J lost 4; bases outside the gene matches: 8. CDR3 length equals 14 residues. Germline V gene data show CDR1 as SGHTA and CDR2 as FQGNSA. The DNA of the CDR3 is TGTGCCAGCGGGGTAGCGGGAGGAGGTTACGAGCAGTACTTC. This encodes CASGVAGGGYEQYF.

At least ten counts were recorded for this clonotype. This chain uses TRBV7-9 with TRBJ2-7; TRBD1 aligns across 8 bases. Trimming took 5 bases from V and 4 from J; bases not matched to a gene: 4. The CDR3 runs 13 residues. CDR1 and CDR2 from the germline V gene are SEHNR and FQNEAQ (reference sequence). CDR3 in amino acids: CASSTTGVYEQYF. In DNA form, the CDR3 reads TGTGCCAGCAGCACGACAGGGGTGTACGAGCAGTACTTC. Combining the CDR3 with reference TRBV7-9 and TRBJ2-7 gives the whole variable domain DTGVSQNPRHKITKRGQNVTFRCDPISEHNRLYWYRQTLGQGPEFLTYFQNEAQLEKSRLLSDRFSAERPKGSFSTLEIQRTEQGDSAMYLCASSTTGVYEQYFGPGTRLTVT.